A single TCR beta chain is shown here with its context. Germline CDR1 is SNHLY and CDR2 is FYNNEI. V lost 3 bases and J lost 5, with 13 bases in between. CDR3 size: 14 residues. These data come from a study of cytomegalovirus exposure and HLA in healthy donors. Primers: 60 Vbeta forward and 13 Jbeta reverse. Clones were read by immunoSEQ multiplex PCR, and TCRdb kept only the in-frame ones, dropping some. The sample holds about 140,000 clones, 88% seen once. The origin of this receptor is a woman aged 40 to 50 in good health and CMV-seronegative. V is TRBV2 and J is TRBJ1-2; D uncertain. Sample: PBMCs. The CDR3 DNA is TGTGCCAGCAGTGAGGGCGGGAAAGGGTATGGCTACACCTTC. This codes for CASSEGGKGYGYTF. Full variable domain (rest looked up from reference TRBV2 and TRBJ1-2): EPEVTQTPSHQVTQMGQEVILRCVPISNHLYFYWYRQILGQKVEFLVSFYNNEISEKSEIFDDQFSVERPDGSNFTLKIRSTKLEDSAMYFCASSEGGKGYGYTFGSGTRLTVV.